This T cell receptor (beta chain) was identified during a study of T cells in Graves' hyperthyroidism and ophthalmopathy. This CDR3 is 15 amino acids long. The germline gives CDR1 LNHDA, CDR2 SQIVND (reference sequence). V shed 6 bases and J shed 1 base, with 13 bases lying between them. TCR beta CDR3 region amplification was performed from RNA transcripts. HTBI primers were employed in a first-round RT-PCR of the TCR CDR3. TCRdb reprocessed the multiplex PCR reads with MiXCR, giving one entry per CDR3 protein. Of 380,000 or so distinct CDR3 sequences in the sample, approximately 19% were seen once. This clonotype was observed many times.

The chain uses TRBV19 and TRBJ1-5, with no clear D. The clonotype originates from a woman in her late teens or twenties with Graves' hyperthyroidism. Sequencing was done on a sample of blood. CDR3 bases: TGTGCCAGTAGCCTCCCCGGCGGGAGCAATCAGCCCCAGCATTTT. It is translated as CASSLPGGSNQPQHF. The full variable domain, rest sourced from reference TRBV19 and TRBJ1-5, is DGGITQSPKYLFRKEGQNVTLSCEQNLNHDAMYWYRQDPGQGLRLIYYSQIVNDFQKGDIAEGYSVSREKKESFPLTVTSAQKNPTAFYLCASSLPGGSNQPQHFGDGTRLSIL.